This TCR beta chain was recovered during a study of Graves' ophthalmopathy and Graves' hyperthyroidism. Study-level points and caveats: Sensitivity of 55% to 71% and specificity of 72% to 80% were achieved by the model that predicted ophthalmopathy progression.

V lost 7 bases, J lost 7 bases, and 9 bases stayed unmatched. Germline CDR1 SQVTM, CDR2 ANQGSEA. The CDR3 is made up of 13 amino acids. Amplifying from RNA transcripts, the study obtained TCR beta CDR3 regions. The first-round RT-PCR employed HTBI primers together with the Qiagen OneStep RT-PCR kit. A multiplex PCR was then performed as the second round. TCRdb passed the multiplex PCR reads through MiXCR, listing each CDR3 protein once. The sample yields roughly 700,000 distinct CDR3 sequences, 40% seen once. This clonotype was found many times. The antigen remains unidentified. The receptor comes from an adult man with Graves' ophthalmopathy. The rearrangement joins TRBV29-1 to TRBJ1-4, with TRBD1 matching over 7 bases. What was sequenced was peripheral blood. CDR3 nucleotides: TGCAGCGCCACAGGGGAAGGAGGTGAAAAACTGTTTTTT. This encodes CSATGEGGEKLFF.